What follows are 15 T cell receptor beta chains derived from one specimen sequenced in a study of beta chain features in type 1 diabetes. Expressed TCRB transcripts got sequenced, as all isolated RNA was reverse transcribed. Assay: immunoSEQ multiplex PCR; the TCRdb copy retains only in-frame clones and omits some. The table records about 930,000 clones, roughly 15% of them present only once. The sequencing input was naive CD4+ T cells from blood. The source is a woman in her late teens or twenties in good health.

The rearrangement uses TRBV5-6 and TRBJ2-3, with 7 bases aligning to TRBD2. V dropped 4 bases and J dropped 2; count of bases not matched to a gene: 10. The germline V gene has CDR1 SGHDT and CDR2 YYEEEE. This CDR3 has 16 residues. CDR3 protein: CASSPTLAENTDTQYF. The CDR3 DNA follows: TGTGCCAGCAGCCCGACCCTAGCGGAGAACACAGATACGCAGTATTTT.

The chain combines TRBV27 with TRBJ2-7, with D perhaps matching TRBD1 or TRBD2 (5 bases each). The CDR3 runs 13 residues. Germline CDR1 and CDR2: MNHEY and SMNVEV (reference sequence). V lost 5 bases, J lost 5 bases, and 13 bases lay in between. CDR3 bases: TGTGCCAGCAGTCCCCGACAGAGGGACGAGCAGTACTTC. This gives the protein CASSPRQRDEQYF.

This clone was seen only a few times. This rearrangement joins TRBV28 to TRBJ2-2, with D unresolved. CDR3 length: 15 amino acids. The germline V gene encodes CDR1 MDHEN and CDR2 SYDVKM. The V end lost 5 bases, the J end lost 1 base, and 11 bases lay between the germline ends. The CDR3 protein is CASSELTVNTGELFF. CDR3 coding DNA: TGTGCCAGCAGTGAGCTGACGGTGAACACCGGGGAGCTGTTTTTT.

The CDR3 here is CASRYAYEQYF. The CDR3 coding sequence is TGTGCCAGCAGGTATGCCTACGAGCAGTACTTC. V and J are TRBV2 and TRBJ2-7; D not resolved. CDR1 is SNHLY, CDR2 FYNNEI, per germline. CDR3 length: 11 amino acids. V was clipped by 6 bases and J by 2 bases, with 5 bases between them. The full variable domain, completed using reference TRBV2 and TRBJ2-7, is EPEVTQTPSHQVTQMGQEVILRCVPISNHLYFYWYRQILGQKVEFLVSFYNNEISEKSEIFDDQFSVERPDGSNFTLKIRSTKLEDSAMYFCASRYAYEQYFGPGTRLTVT.

The V call is TRBV18, the J call TRBJ2-2; no firm D call. Germline-derived CDR1 and CDR2 are KGHSH and LQKENI. The CDR3 is 16 residues long. Trimming removed 3 bases from V and 0 bases from J, with 11 bases in between. The CDR3 spells CASSPVRDANTGELFF. The CDR3 coding sequence is TGTGCCAGCTCACCCGTACGAGATGCGAACACCGGGGAGCTGTTTTTT.

This clone was observed a handful of times. This chain links TRBV20-1 with TRBJ2-3; D ambiguous. Trimming stripped 3 bases from V and 8 bases from J, with 6 bases between. This CDR3 comprises 10 residues. Germline V gene sequence: CDR1 DFQATT, CDR2 SNEGSKA (reference sequence). The CDR3, as DNA: TGCAGTGCTAGGCCTAGTACGCAGTATTTT. This encodes CSARPSTQYF.

The chain recombines TRBV5-4 with TRBJ2-5, with D possibly matching TRBD2 (6 bases). Germline loops: CDR1 SGHNT, CDR2 YYREEE (reference sequence). V dropped 3 bases and J dropped 1 base, with 7 bases sitting between them. CDR3 length: 13 residues. This chain's CDR3 is CASSWDSQETQYF. In nucleotides, the CDR3 is TGTGCCAGCAGCTGGGACTCCCAAGAGACCCAGTACTTC.

The chain uses TRBV28 and TRBJ2-7, with TRBD1 identical over 10 bases. The CDR3 has 13 amino acids. V dropped 9 bases and J dropped 6; count of bases not matched to a gene: 8. Germline lookup yields CDR1 MDHEN and CDR2 SYDVKM. The CDR3 loop reads CASSWGQGSEQYF. In DNA form, the CDR3 reads TGTGCCAGTTCGTGGGGACAGGGGAGCGAGCAGTACTTC.

This clone was seen a handful of times. The chain links TRBV4-2 to TRBJ2-7; unclear D gene. Deletions cut 0 bases from V and 2 bases from J, with 11 bases between. The CDR3 sequence is 15 residues long. Germline assignment: CDR1 LGHNA and CDR2 YNFKEQ. The CDR3 spells CASSQDPGPTYEQYF. The CDR3 nucleotides read TGTGCCAGCAGCCAAGATCCCGGACCGACCTACGAGCAGTACTTC.

This clone was picked up a small number of times. This chain joins TRBV28 and TRBJ1-1, with TRBD1 as a possible D gene (5 bases). In germline, CDR1 is MDHEN, CDR2 SYDVKM. V dropped 6 bases and J dropped 7 bases, with 18 bases sitting between them. There are 14 residues in the CDR3. The CDR3 spells CASRLGQGTGEAFF. In DNA form, the CDR3 reads TGTGCCAGCAGACTCGGTCAGGGAACGGGTGAAGCTTTCTTT.

This clone was detected a few times. The chain combines TRBV5-4 with TRBJ2-2; D ambiguous. Trimming cost V 2 bases and J 1 base, with 9 bases left between them. Germline loops: CDR1 SGHNT, CDR2 YYREEE (reference sequence). This CDR3 has 15 amino acids. The CDR3 DNA is TGTGCCAGCAGCTTAAACAGAGAGAACACCGGGGAGCTGTTTTTT. This gives the protein CASSLNRENTGELFF.

This clone was counted a few times. CDR3 DNA: TGTGCCAGCAGCTCTCAAACAGGGGCGAGGGGGAACTATGGCTACACCTTC. The encoded protein is CASSSQTGARGNYGYTF. J is TRBJ1-2 and V is TRBV7-2; TRBD1 matches 7 bases. The V gene's germline CDR1 is SGHTA and CDR2 FQGNSA. V was clipped by 4 bases and J by 2 bases; unmatched bases: 13. The CDR3 spans 17 residues.

V gene TRBV7-9 combines with J gene TRBJ2-3; weak D call: TRBD2 (7 bases). Germline assignment: CDR1 SEHNR and CDR2 FQNEAQ (reference sequence). CDR3 length: 17 residues. Trimming took 2 bases from V and 5 from J, leaving 20 bases between them. The DNA of the CDR3 is TGTGCCAGCAGCTTAATGGGCCGGGGGCGCGGGGGAGATACGCAGTATTTT. Residues: CASSLMGRGRGGDTQYF.

This clone was detected only a few times. This chain uses TRBV14 with TRBJ2-5; 7 bases map to TRBD1. This CDR3 region has 13 residues. Germline CDR1 is SGHDN and CDR2 is FVKESK. Trimming cost V 6 bases and J 4 bases; bases outside gene matches: 5. The CDR3 is CASRGQPGETQYF. The CDR3 DNA sequence: TGTGCCAGCAGGGGACAGCCAGGAGAGACCCAGTACTTC.

This clone was observed a few times. CDR3 in amino acids: CASSVETGGRDTQYF. The CDR3 bases are TGTGCCAGCAGCGTAGAGACAGGGGGTAGGGATACGCAGTATTTT. This sequence joins TRBV9 and TRBJ2-3; TRBD1 aligns across 9 bases. CDR1 is SGDLS, CDR2 YYNGEE, per germline. The CDR3 totals 15 residues. J lost 6 bases, V lost 0 bases, and 5 bases had no gene match.